The 15 T cell receptor beta chains below come from one sample, sequenced in a study of neurological immune-mediated disorders. A single record per CDR3 protein comes from TCRdb applying MiXCR to the 5' RACE reads. The profile covers more than 50,000 distinct CDR3 sequences, with less than 4% appearing a single time and 1% to 1.5% taken by the ten largest. The source material was PBMCs. These receptors were obtained from a man younger than 40 with multiple sclerosis.

In its sample, this clonotype was seen many times. The genes are TRBV7-9 and TRBJ2-7; unclear D gene. CDR3 length: 13 residues. With 4 bases removed from V and 7 bases from J, the gap between germline ends came to 14 bases. Per germline, CDR1 SEHNR and CDR2 FQNEAQ (reference sequence). CDR3 sequence reads: CASSSRAFREQYF. CDR3 nucleotides: TGTGCCAGCAGCTCCCGAGCGTTTCGGGAGCAGTACTTC.

This chain joins TRBV10-2 and TRBJ1-2; unclear D gene. Trimming stripped 2 bases from V and 5 bases from J, with 12 bases between. This CDR3 spans 14 amino acids. Looked up from germline, CDR1 is WSHSY and CDR2 is SAAADI. The DNA for the CDR3 is TGCGCCAGCAGTGAGATAAGGACGGTATATGGCTACACCTTC. This gives the protein CASSEIRTVYGYTF.

This clonotype was recorded many times. The CDR3 DNA sequence: TGTGCCAGCAACCGGGACAGGGTGGAGACCCAGTACTTC. Residues: CASNRDRVETQYF. This chain joins TRBV7-2 and TRBJ2-5; 9 nucleotides agree with TRBD1. V lost 7 bases and J lost 5; bases outside the gene matches: 5. CDR3 size: 13 residues. CDR1 is SGHTA and CDR2 is FQGNSA in the germline V gene.

Remarks on this clonotype: A much bigger clone sits one base away, suggesting this may be a read error. The V call is TRBV10-3, the J call TRBJ2-7; 9 bases are shared with TRBD1. Trimming cost V 11 bases and J 6 bases; bases outside gene matches: 11. The CDR3 covers 13 residues. Germline lookup yields CDR1 ENHRY and CDR2 SYGVKD. The CDR3 is CASGGTGKSEQYF. In DNA, the CDR3 is TGTGCCTCCGGTGGGACAGGGAAGAGCGAGCAGTACTTC.

Many counts were recorded for this clonotype. The chain carries TRBV20-1 and TRBJ1-1, with no clear D. Germline V gene lookup returns CDR1 DFQATT and CDR2 SNEGSKA (reference sequence). The ends were cut back, 6 bases at V and 2 bases at J, with 10 bases in the middle. This CDR3 spans 12 amino acids. The CDR3 nucleotides are TGCAGTGCCGGCGCGGCCAACACTGAAGCTTTCTTT. This translates into CSAGAANTEAFF.

The sample holds a few counts of this clonotype. The V gene is TRBV11-2, the J gene TRBJ1-2, with 8 bases identical to TRBD1. This CDR3 spans 14 amino acids. CDR1 is SGHAT, CDR2 FQNNGV, per germline. V lost 2 bases and J lost 6; bases outside the gene matches: 5. The CDR3 nucleotides read TGTGCCAGCAGCTTACTTGTGACAGGGGATGGCTACACCTTC. It is translated as CASSLLVTGDGYTF.

This clonotype was recorded many times. The V call is TRBV20-1, the J call TRBJ1-6; 10 nucleotides align to TRBD1. The junction had 6 bases not matched to a gene; V was cut back by 1 base and J by 6 bases. Germline V lookup: CDR1 DFQATT, CDR2 SNEGSKA (reference sequence). This CDR3 region has 16 residues. CDR3 loop: CSARGGGQGRNSPLHF. As DNA, the CDR3 is TGCAGTGCTAGAGGAGGGGGACAGGGGCGTAATTCACCCCTCCACTTT.

This clonotype was seen at least ten times. The chain combines TRBV7-2 with TRBJ2-5, with 12 bases that match TRBD2. With V trimmed by 1 base and J by 4 bases, 10 bases remained unmatched. Germline V CDR1 and CDR2: SGHTA, FQGNSA. The CDR3 extends over 18 amino acids. The CDR3, as DNA: TGTGCCAGCAGCTTAGTTGACTTACTAGCGGGGGGACGAGAGACCCAGTACTTC. Residues: CASSLVDLLAGGRETQYF.

This clonotype was counted ten times or more. The chain couples TRBV6-5 to TRBJ1-5, with a tentative D call TRBD1 (5 bases). Trimming removed 8 bases from V and 6 bases from J, with 11 bases in between. This CDR3 spans 12 amino acids. Germline V gives CDR1 MNHEY, CDR2 SVGAGI. CDR3 amino acids: CASHTRGQPQHF. CDR3 nucleotide sequence: TGTGCCAGCCATACTAGGGGTCAGCCCCAGCATTTT.

Ten or more counts support this clonotype. The genes are TRBV27 and TRBJ2-5; D is undetermined. CDR1 is MNHEY, CDR2 SMNVEV, per germline (reference sequence). This CDR3 contains 14 residues. Trimming removed 5 bases from V and 5 bases from J, with 15 bases in between. The CDR3 DNA reads TGTGCCAGCAGTCCAATCCTAGAAGCGGAGACCCAGTACTTC. Translating it yields CASSPILEAETQYF.

A remark on this clonotype: This may be a read error: a much more frequent sequence differs by one nucleotide. The chain combines TRBV5-6 with TRBJ2-7, with D maybe TRBD2 (5 bases). The CDR3 runs to 14 residues. CDR1 is SGHDT, CDR2 YYEEEE, per germline. CDR3 amino acids: CASSTGLSTYEKYF. The CDR3 DNA reads TGTGCCAGCAGCACCGGACTGTCAACCTACGAGAAGTACTTC.

The sample holds many counts of this clonotype. The chain uses TRBV20-1 and TRBJ1-4; a possible D gene is TRBD1 (5 bases). The CDR3 length is 16 residues. From germline, CDR1 is DFQATT and CDR2 SNEGSKA (reference sequence). The V gene lost 0 bases and the J gene lost 0 bases, with 11 bases spanning the gap. The CDR3 coding sequence is TGCAGTGCTAGAGATCAAGGGGAGCCAACTAATGAAAAACTGTTTTTT. Translation gives CSARDQGEPTNEKLFF.

On this clonotype itself: A much larger clone sits a single nucleotide away, making a read error possible. A read error is likely, as this CDR3 ends without the conserved phenylalanine or tryptophan. The chain joins TRBV9 to TRBJ2-3; a possible D gene is TRBD2 (5 bases). Germline CDR1 and CDR2: SGDLS and YYNGEE. The CDR3 has 14 amino acids. V lost 0 bases, J lost 4 bases, and 9 bases lay in between. CDR3 sequence: CASSVGGKPDTQYI. The CDR3 DNA is TGTGCCAGCAGCGTAGGAGGGAAACCAGATACGCAGTATATT.

This clonotype came up a few times. The chain combines TRBV20-1 with TRBJ2-5; the match to TRBD1 covers 7 bases. V lost 5 bases, J lost 5 bases, and 2 bases stayed unmatched. Germline-derived CDR1 and CDR2 are DFQATT and SNEGSKA (reference sequence). The CDR3 runs 11 residues. This CDR3 reads CSALDRETQYF. The DNA of the CDR3 is TGCAGTGCTCTGGACAGGGAGACCCAGTACTTC.

This chain joins TRBV5-5 and TRBJ2-1, with unresolved D. The CDR3 has 11 amino acids. CDR1 and CDR2 (germline): SGHKS, YYEKEE (reference sequence). V was pared by 5 bases and J by 4 bases, with 4 bases between. CDR3 residues: CASRLYNEQFF. The CDR3, as DNA: TGTGCCAGCAGATTGTACAATGAGCAGTTCTTC.